This T cell receptor beta chain was recovered during a study of blood T cell repertoires in COVID-19. Study overall: Acute and convalescent COVID-19 specimens originated in the United States, Italy and Spain. T cells, B-cell-depleted T cells, or PBMCs supplied cDNA or gDNA.

The length of the CDR3 is 14 residues. V was trimmed by 6 bases and J by 7 bases, leaving 16 bases between them. Germline loops: CDR1 MGHRA, CDR2 YSYEKL. Patients in Seattle were enrolled during active infection, then followed longitudinally. Method: immunoSEQ multiplex PCR; TCRdb's copy keeps in-frame clones and lacks some. The sample holds 75,000 to 95,000 clones; about 74% are singletons and the top ten take 3% to 4.5%. The chain employs TRBV4-1 and TRBJ2-1; no clear D gene. The sequenced material came from peripheral blood. The source of this sequence is an older man with COVID-19, enrolled during active disease. CDR3 loop: CASSQSRSTNEQFF. The CDR3 nucleotides are TGCGCCAGCAGTCAATCTAGGAGTACAAATGAGCAGTTCTTC.